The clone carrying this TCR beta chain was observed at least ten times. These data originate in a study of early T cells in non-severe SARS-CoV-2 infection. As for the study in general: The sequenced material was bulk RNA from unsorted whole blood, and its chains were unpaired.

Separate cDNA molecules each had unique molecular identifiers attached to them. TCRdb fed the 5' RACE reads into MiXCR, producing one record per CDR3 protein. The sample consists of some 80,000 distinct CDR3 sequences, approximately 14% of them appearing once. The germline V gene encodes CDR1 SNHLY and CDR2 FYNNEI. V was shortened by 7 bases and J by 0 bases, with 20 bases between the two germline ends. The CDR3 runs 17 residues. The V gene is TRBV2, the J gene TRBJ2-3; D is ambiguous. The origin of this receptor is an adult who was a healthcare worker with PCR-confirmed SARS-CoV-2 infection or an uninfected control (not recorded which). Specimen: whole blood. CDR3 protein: CASTVTGGRPSTDTQYF. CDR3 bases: TGTGCCAGCACCGTAACGGGTGGACGTCCTAGCACAGATACGCAGTATTTT. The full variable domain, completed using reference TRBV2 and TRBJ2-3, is EPEVTQTPSHQVTQMGQEVILRCVPISNHLYFYWYRQILGQKVEFLVSFYNNEISEKSEIFDDQFSVERPDGSNFTLKIRSTKLEDSAMYFCASTVTGGRPSTDTQYFGPGTRLTVL.